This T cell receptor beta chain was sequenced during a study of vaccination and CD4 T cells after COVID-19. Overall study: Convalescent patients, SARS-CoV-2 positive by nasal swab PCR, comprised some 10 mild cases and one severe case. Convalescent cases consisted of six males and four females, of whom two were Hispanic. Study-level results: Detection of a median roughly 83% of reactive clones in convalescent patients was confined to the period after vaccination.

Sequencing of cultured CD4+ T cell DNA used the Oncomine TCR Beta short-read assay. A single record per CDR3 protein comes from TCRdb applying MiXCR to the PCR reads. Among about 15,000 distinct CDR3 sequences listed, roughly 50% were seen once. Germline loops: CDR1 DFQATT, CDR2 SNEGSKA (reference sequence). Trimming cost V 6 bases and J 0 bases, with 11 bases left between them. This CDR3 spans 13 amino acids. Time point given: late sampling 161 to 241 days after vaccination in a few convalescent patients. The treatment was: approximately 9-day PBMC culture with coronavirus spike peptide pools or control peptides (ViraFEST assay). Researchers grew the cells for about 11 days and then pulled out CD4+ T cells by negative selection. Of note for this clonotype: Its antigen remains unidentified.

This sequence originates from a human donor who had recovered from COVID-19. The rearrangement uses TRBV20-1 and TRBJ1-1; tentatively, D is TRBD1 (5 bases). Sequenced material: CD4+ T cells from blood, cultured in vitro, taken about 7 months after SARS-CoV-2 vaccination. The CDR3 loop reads CSANRYMNTEAFF. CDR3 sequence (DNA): TGCAGTGCCAACAGGTATATGAACACTGAAGCTTTCTTT.